The source of this T cell receptor beta chain is a study of shared clonotypes between healthy human individuals (dated by TCRdb to about 2020). Notes on the research overall: The cohort comprised a couple of women and three men aged 18 to 49 years. The study deeply sequenced blood TCR repertoires of several healthy adults to estimate repertoire size and the extent of clonotype sharing between individuals. Libraries were prepared and TCR repertoires were sequenced by different laboratories using diverse techniques, in order to increase sequencing depth and limit assay-specific biases. Each donor's leukapheresis produced roughly between roughly 0.9 and 9 billion PBMCs. Per donor, three plates each were used for CD4 naive and CD4 memory, two for CD8 naive, and one for CD8 memory. The paper's findings and limits, for the study overall: Only blood was sampled, and tissue TCR repertoires likely differ from those in blood. Higher generation probabilities were observed for clonotypes shared by all four sorted-subset donors than for non-shared clonotypes. Larger estimated clonotype richness was generally found for naive subsets than for memory subsets. Incomplete sequencing was indicated by rarefaction of sorted-subset datasets, despite the large sequencing depth. Across a few donors, about 5% of naive CD4, roughly 3.5% of naive CD8, about 2.3% of memory CD4, and approximately 0.4% of memory CD8 clonotypes were shared. Pairwise subsampling indicated that sequencing depth was expected to affect the degree of clonotype sharing among donors. Because the study included a small number of donors, the genetic and exposure-history diversity represented was limited.

Concerning this clone: What this receptor recognizes is not known. No much larger clone is present one base from it, and per-base qualities are unavailable.

Using the deep immunoSEQ assay, TCR CDR3 regions were amplified from genomic DNA by multiplex PCR. Extracted genomic DNA from each cell subset was distributed evenly across all wells of several immunoSEQ 96-well plates, and each plate was treated as a replicate. Each replicate PCR for sorted subsets received around 200 ng genomic DNA, equal to about 30,000 T cell genomes. Purified libraries were measured with a Qubit 3.0 fluorometer, size-checked on a Bioanalyzer 2100, and measured again with the KAPA Library Quantification kit. A separate single-read 150-cycle Illumina NextSeq 550 flow cell was used to sequence each immunoSEQ 96-well plate. Concerning the study's data processing: Because the immunoSEQ output held only junctional sequences and lacked quality scores, the filtering could not match the filtering applied to full-length reads. To assign V/J genes and CDR3, sequences were annotated against IMGT germline references using PyIR, a Python wrapper for IgBLAST v1.9. Reads were filtered out if the reads had weak V/J assignments (E-value above 1e-6), no CDR3, stop codons, out-of-frame junctions, or ambiguous translated residues. V3J clonotypes were defined by identical inferred V gene, J gene, and CDR3 amino acid sequence. The percentage overlap between two repertoires was calculated by dividing the number of shared unique clonotypes by the size of the smaller repertoire. Repertoire richness was assessed with RTK rarefaction, the Chao1 estimator, and Recon v2.1 estimates of unobserved clonotypes. Generation probabilities were computed with OLGA for all TCRbeta clonotypes obtained by the gDNA method from several donors. TCRdb carries this immuneACCESS record with in-frame sequences only. Its versions omit some clonotypes, under half of them owing to an unresolved V gene in the studies checked, with the rest unexplained. V, J and clone size are taken as reported in that table, and D and trimming were inferred from the DNA itself. This sample gives roughly 1 million clones in total; about 80% of them show up just once. The top ten hold 0.52% of the sample.

Clipping removes 4 bases from V and 4 bases from J, with 3 as the unmatched junction base count. The germline V gene specifies ENHRY as CDR1 and SYGVKD as CDR2. Including cysteine and phenylalanine, the CDR3 has 14 amino acids. The read is trimmed to its CDR3 DNA, 42 bases read in frame from base 1. The donors were healthy, HIV-negative adults who had no recently reported acute infections or vaccinations. All donors were Caucasian adults living in Nashville, Tennessee, USA. CD4+ T cells were enriched through magnetic negative selection, after which naive cells were positively selected on CD45RA and the remaining negative fraction served as the memory subset. After blood collection by leukapheresis, PBMCs were isolated using Ficoll-Histopaque density gradient centrifugation and then cryopreserved in the vapor phase of liquid nitrogen. Analytical flow cytometry was used to check the purity and quantity of every magnetically sorted T cell population. Genomic DNA was isolated from every sorted fraction and measured by UV absorbance on a Nanodrop 2000c.

The sample was memory CD4+ T cells from PBMCs. What this sample's cell subset or site label stands for: CD45RA-negative fraction. The receptor chain draws on TRBV10-3 and TRBJ2-3, with 9 bases aligning to TRBD1. The clonotype was recovered from a man aged 18 to 29 in good health. Some clones in this sample may be carry-over from other donors' samples. The DNA sequence follows: TGTGCCATCAGTGCGGGACAGGGTCCAGATACGCAGTATTTT. Protein translation: CAISAGQGPDTQYF.